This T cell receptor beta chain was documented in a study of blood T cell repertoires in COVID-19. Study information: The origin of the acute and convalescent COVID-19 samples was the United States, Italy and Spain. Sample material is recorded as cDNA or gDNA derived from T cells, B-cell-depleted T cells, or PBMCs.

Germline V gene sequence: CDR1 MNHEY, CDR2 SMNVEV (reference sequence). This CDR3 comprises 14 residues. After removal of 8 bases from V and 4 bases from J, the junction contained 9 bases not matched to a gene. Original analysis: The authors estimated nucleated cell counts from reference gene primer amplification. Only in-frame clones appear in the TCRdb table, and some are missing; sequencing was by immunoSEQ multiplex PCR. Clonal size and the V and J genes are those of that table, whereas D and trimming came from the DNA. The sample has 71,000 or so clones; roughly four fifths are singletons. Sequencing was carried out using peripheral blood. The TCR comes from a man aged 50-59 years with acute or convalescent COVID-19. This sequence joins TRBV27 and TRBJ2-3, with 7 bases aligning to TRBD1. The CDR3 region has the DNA TGTGCCAGCGGTGACAGGGACCTCGCAGATACGCAGTATTTT. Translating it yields CASGDRDLADTQYF.